This T cell receptor (beta chain) appears in the sequencing data of a study of graft-versus-host responses after intestinal transplantation. The data were produced by immunoSEQ multiplex PCR, yet TCRdb's version contains in-frame clones alone and is incomplete. The sample includes about 120,000 clones, 85% to 95% seen only once; the top ten take approximately 0.49%. The CDR3 spans 11 residues. Germline V gene data show CDR1 as MDHEN and CDR2 as SYDVKM. The V end was cut by 7 bases, the J end by 4 bases, with 7 bases between. In the case of this clone: Its specificity is not known.

The sequence was collected from a human donor who received an intestinal transplant. The sample was unstimulated CD8+ T cells sorted from spleen or lymph node cells, taken before intestinal transplant. The chain recombines TRBV28 with TRBJ1-1; D ambiguous. The CDR3 DNA is TGTGCCAGCAAGCTCGGCACTGAAGCTTTCTTT. Its translation is CASKLGTEAFF.